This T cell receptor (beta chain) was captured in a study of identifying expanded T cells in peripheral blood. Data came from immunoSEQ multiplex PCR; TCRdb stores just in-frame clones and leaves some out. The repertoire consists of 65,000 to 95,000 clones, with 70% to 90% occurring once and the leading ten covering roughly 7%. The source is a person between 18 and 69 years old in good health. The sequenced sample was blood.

The CDR3 reads CATSTTSGETQYF. CDR3 bases: TGTGCCACCAGCACGACTAGCGGTGAGACCCAGTACTTC. This chain connects TRBV15 to TRBJ2-5; 9 bases line up with TRBD2. Per germline, CDR1 LNHNV and CDR2 YYDKDF (reference sequence). This CDR3 is built from 13 residues. V shed 4 bases and J 5 bases; nucleotides not matched to a gene: 2. The whole variable domain, remainder taken from reference TRBV15 and TRBJ2-5, is DAMVIQNPRYQVTQFGKPVTLSCSQTLNHNVMYWYQQKSSQAPKLLFHYYDKDFNNEADTPDNFQSRRPNTSFCFLDIRSPGLGDTAMYLCATSTTSGETQYFGPGTRLLVL.